These T cell receptor beta chains were read from a single sample in a study of T cells in Graves' hyperthyroidism and ophthalmopathy. One entry per CDR3 protein results from TCRdb running MiXCR on the multiplex PCR reads. The sample consists of 210,000 or so distinct CDR3 sequences, 15% to 20% of them appearing once. The material sequenced was blood. These receptors were taken from a man aged 50 to 59 with Graves' hyperthyroidism. The CDR3 runs from the conserved cysteine through the conserved F or W. A D gene is named only where the DNA matches it firmly. Expanded clones are given a class, and other clones once, few, many or no size at all.

clone_size j_call v_call d_call cdr3_nt cdr3_aa
- TRBJ2-3 TRBV5-1 - TGCGCCAGCAGCTTATCCCACGGCCCAGATACGCAGTATTTT CASSLSHGPDTQYF
- TRBJ1-4 TRBV5-1 TRBD1 TGCGCCAGCAGCTTGGACAGGGGCGAAAAACTGTTTTTT CASSLDRGEKLFF
many TRBJ2-7 TRBV7-9 - TGTGCCAGCAGCTTAGGCGGGGCCTCCTACGAGCAGTACTTC CASSLGGASYEQYF
- TRBJ2-2 TRBV11-2 TRBD2 TGTGCCAGCAGGGGACTAGCGGGACTAAACACCGGGGAGCTGTTTTTT CASRGLAGLNTGELFF
- TRBJ2-3 TRBV10-3 - TGTGCCATCAGTGAAACCGGAGGTGGGGTCGGGACAGATACGCAGTATTTT CAISETGGGVGTDTQYF
- TRBJ2-3 TRBV18 TRBD2 TGTGCCAGCTCACCCCTTGGGGGAGGGACAGATACGCAGTATTTT CASSPLGGGTDTQYF
- TRBJ1-2 TRBV5-1 TRBD1 TGCGCCAGCAGCGTAACAGGGGGCGATGGCTACACCTTC CASSVTGGDGYTF
many TRBJ2-1 TRBV28 TRBD2 TGTGCCAGCAGTCTCGGACTAGCGACTTACAATGAGCAGTTCTTC CASSLGLATYNEQFF
many TRBJ2-5 TRBV20-1 TRBD2 TGCAGTGCTCCTACTAGCGGGAGGACCCAGTACTTC CSAPTSGRTQYF
many TRBJ2-1 TRBV2 TRBD2 TGTGCCAGCAGTGGGTCTAGCGGAAGATACAATGAGCAGTTCTTC CASSGSSGRYNEQFF
many TRBJ2-7 TRBV27 - TGTGCCAGCAGATGGGACGGCGGACCAATCTACGAGCAGTACTTC CASRWDGGPIYEQYF
many TRBJ2-1 TRBV12-3/TRBV12-4 - TGTGCCAGCAGTCTAGCTGGGCATGAGCAGTTCTTC CASSLAGHEQFF
- TRBJ2-1 TRBV18 - TGTGCCAGCTCACCACTTCCCCCGGGGGTAAATGAGCAGTTCTTC CASSPLPPGVNEQFF
few TRBJ2-1 TRBV9 - TGTGCCAGCAGCGCCCTAGGGACTGAGCAGTTCTTC CASSALGTEQFF
many TRBJ2-3 TRBV28 TRBD1 TGTGCCAGCAGCCGAAGACAGGGTCACACAGATACGCAGTATTTT CASSRRQGHTDTQYF
- TRBJ1-2 TRBV4-1 - TGCGCCAGCAGCCAAGAAACAGGAAGGAACTATGGCTACACCTTC CASSQETGRNYGYTF
many TRBJ2-3 TRBV7-9 TRBD2 TGTGCCAGCAGCCAGCTAGCGGGAGAGTCAGATACGCAGTATTTT CASSQLAGESDTQYF
few TRBJ1-1 TRBV9 - TGTGCCAGCAGCGTAGGGGGGGGGATGAACACTGAAGCTTTCTTT CASSVGGGMNTEAFF
- TRBJ2-2 TRBV29-1 TRBD2 TGCAGCGTTGAAGCCCGGGGACTAGCGGACACCGGGGAGCTGTTTTTT CSVEARGLADTGELFF
- TRBJ2-2 TRBV6-5 TRBD2 TGTGCCAGCGGGGCTAGCGGGAGGGCGGGCACCGGGGAGCTGTTTTTT CASGASGRAGTGELFF
few TRBJ2-1 TRBV12-3/TRBV12-4 - TGTGCCAGCAGCGTAACAAGCGAAGCCAAGGAGTTCTTC CASSVTSEAKEFF
few TRBJ1-6 TRBV28 TRBD1 TGTGCCAGCAGGGACAGGGGTGGATCACCCCTCCACTTT CASRDRGGSPLHF
- TRBJ2-1 TRBV7-3 - TGTGCCAGCAGCCCGGGCGGGCAGAACTACAATGAGCAGTTCTTC CASSPGGQNYNEQFF
few TRBJ2-2 TRBV27 TRBD2 TGTGCCAGCGGTAGACTAGCGGGACTGAACACCGGGGAGCTGTTTTTT CASGRLAGLNTGELFF
many TRBJ2-5 TRBV3-1 - TGTGCCAGCAGGCCACAGGGATTGCGAGAGACCCAGTACTTC CASRPQGLRETQYF
many TRBJ2-1 TRBV20-1 TRBD2 TGCAGTGCTAGACCCCCGGGACTAGCGGGAGCGTTAAGCTCCTACAATGAGCAGTTCTTC CSARPPGLAGALSSYNEQFF
many TRBJ2-3 TRBV7-9 - TGTGCCAGCAGCCCTGTCCACACAGATACGCAGTATTTT CASSPVHTDTQYF
- TRBJ1-5 TRBV6-1 - TGTGCCAGCAGTGAAGTTCCCTATCAGCCCCAGCATTTT CASSEVPYQPQHF
- TRBJ2-3 TRBV19 - TGTGCCAGTACTTGGGGGAATGGGAGAGATACGCAGTATTTT CASTWGNGRDTQYF
many TRBJ2-1 TRBV24-1 TRBD2 TGTGCCACCAGTGACATCTACGGGACTAGCGGGCCCAGCTCCTACAATGAGCAGTTCTTC CATSDIYGTSGPSSYNEQFF
many TRBJ2-1 TRBV15 - TGTGCCACCAGCAGTAGAAGGGGAAATGAGCAGTTCTTC CATSSRRGNEQFF
many TRBJ2-1 TRBV7-8 - TGTGCCAGCAGCCCGAGTGGGTCAGATGAGCAGTTCTTC CASSPSGSDEQFF
many TRBJ2-1 TRBV28 - TGTGCCAGCAGTTTAATGGGGAGGCCTGACAATGAGCAGTTCTTC CASSLMGRPDNEQFF
- TRBJ2-5 TRBV7-6 - TGTGCCAGCAGCAGCGGCCGGGAAGAGACCCAGTACTTC CASSSGREETQYF
- TRBJ1-4 TRBV5-5 - TGTGCCAGCAGCCCCTTGAGCGCTGATGAAAAACTGTTTTTT CASSPLSADEKLFF
many TRBJ2-5 TRBV2 - TGTGCCAGCCGGGCGGGGGCAGCAGAGACCCAGTACTTC CASRAGAAETQYF
- TRBJ1-5 TRBV7-2 - TGTGCCAGCAGCTTAGGACACTATAGCAATCAGCCCCAGCATTTT CASSLGHYSNQPQHF
- TRBJ2-3 TRBV25-1 - TGTGCCAGCAGTGACATGCTAGCGAGCACAGATACGCAGTATTTT CASSDMLASTDTQYF
many TRBJ2-3 TRBV11-3 TRBD2 TGTGCCAGCAGCTTAGTCCCTAGGCTTAGCGGGAGGGCCCAAGATACGCAGTATTTT CASSLVPRLSGRAQDTQYF
many TRBJ2-7 TRBV20-1 TRBD2 TGCAGTGCTAGGAGGGGCATAGCGGGAGGGAGGACCTACGAGCAGTACTTC CSARRGIAGGRTYEQYF
few TRBJ2-2 TRBV29-1 - TGCAGCGTTAGAAGGGGCTCCACCGGGGAGCTGTTTTTT CSVRRGSTGELFF
few TRBJ2-1 TRBV24-1 TRBD2 TGTGCCACCAGCCGAAAAACGGGCAGGGGGACTAGCGGGACTTACAATGAGCAGTTCTTC CATSRKTGRGTSGTYNEQFF
- TRBJ2-5 TRBV5-1 - TGCGCCAGCAGCTTGGGGGACCCCGGCCCCCCGTGGGAGACCCAGTACTTC CASSLGDPGPPWETQYF
few TRBJ2-7 TRBV5-1 - TGCGCCAGCAGCCCATGGACAACCTACGAGCAGTACTTC CASSPWTTYEQYF